The 27 T cell receptor beta chains presented below share a single source sample, sequenced in a study of blood T cell repertoires in COVID-19. Sequencing was performed with immunoSEQ multiplex PCR; in TCRdb, only in-frame clones are kept and a portion is missing. This table holds around 79,000 clones, around 90% found once. Sequencing was performed on peripheral blood. The receptors originated from a human donor in a cohort sampled during active COVID-19.

The chain links TRBV5-1 to TRBJ1-1; D ambiguous. Per the germline V gene, CDR1 is SGHRS and CDR2 is YFSETQ. The CDR3 loop spans 13 amino acids. The V end was cut by 2 bases, the J end by 3 bases, with 8 bases between. CDR3 coding DNA: TGCGCCAGCAGCTTAAGGAGGGACACTGAAGCTTTCTTT. This codes for CASSLRRDTEAFF.

The chain is built from TRBV6-2 or TRBV6-3 and TRBJ1-5, with D maybe TRBD1 (6 bases). Germline V lookup: CDR1 MNHEY, CDR2 SVGEGT. This CDR3 contains 14 residues. V gave up 4 bases and J gave up 3 bases, with 10 bases separating them. The CDR3 DNA reads TGTGCCAGCAGTTTACAGGGCTACAATCAGCCCCAGCATTTT. Translated: CASSLQGYNQPQHF.

This clone was detected only a few times. The V gene is TRBV11-2, the J gene TRBJ2-1, with D possibly TRBD2 on 5 matching bases. Deletions cut 4 bases from V and 15 bases from J, with 19 bases between. This CDR3 spans 13 amino acids. Germline lookup yields CDR1 SGHAT and CDR2 FQNNGV. CDR3 in DNA: TGTGCCAGCAGCTCCCCAGGTAGCGACACACTGTTCTTC. This translates into CASSSPGSDTLFF. The variable domain in full, completed from reference TRBV11-2 and TRBJ2-1, reads EAGVAQSPRYKIIEKRQSVAFWCNPISGHATLYWYQQILGQGPKLLIQFQNNGVVDDSQLPKDRFSAERLKGVDSTLKIQPAKLEDSAVYLCASSSPGSDTLFFGPGTRLTVL.

This rearrangement joins TRBV7-9 to TRBJ2-5; 8 nucleotides agree with TRBD2. Germline V CDR1 and CDR2: SEHNR, FQNEAQ (reference sequence). J lost 2 bases, V lost 1 base, and 6 bases had no gene match. CDR3 length: 16 amino acids. CDR3 sequence reads: CASSLELAERQETQYF. The CDR3 nucleotides read TGTGCCAGCAGCTTAGAACTAGCGGAGAGACAAGAGACCCAGTACTTC.

This chain joins TRBV12-3 or TRBV12-4 and TRBJ2-1; unclear D gene. The CDR3 sequence is 11 residues long. V dropped 3 bases and J dropped 8 bases, with 5 bases sitting between them. In DNA form, the CDR3 reads TGTGCCAGCAGTTTTTCTTATGAGCAGTTCTTC. Its protein is CASSFSYEQFF.

The chain links TRBV6-2 or TRBV6-3 to TRBJ2-7; D ambiguous. V dropped 2 bases and J dropped 11 bases, with 19 bases sitting between them. The CDR3 sequence is 14 residues long. Germline V CDR1 and CDR2: MNHEY, SVGEGT. In DNA, the CDR3 is TGTGCCAGCAGTTACAGCCTGCTACTACGAGTCGAGTACTTC. This sequence encodes CASSYSLLLRVEYF.

The J gene is TRBJ2-3, the V gene TRBV9; 10 bases map to TRBD2. With V trimmed by 1 base and J by 5 bases, 10 bases remained unmatched. Germline V gene sequence: CDR1 SGDLS, CDR2 YYNGEE. The CDR3 sequence is 17 residues long. This chain's CDR3 is CASSVLGAGGPEDTQYF. CDR3 sequence (DNA): TGTGCCAGCAGCGTACTTGGAGCGGGGGGGCCCGAAGATACGCAGTATTTT.

For the CDR3, the DNA is TGTGCCAGCAGCTTAGTTGTCAGATCGCCCCTCCACTTT. Translation gives CASSLVVRSPLHF. The chain recombines TRBV7-2 with TRBJ1-6; D remains ambiguous. The CDR3 loop spans 13 amino acids. CDR1 is SGHTA, CDR2 FQGNSA, per germline. V was trimmed by 1 base and J by 13 bases, leaving 11 bases between them.

The rearrangement links TRBV2 to TRBJ2-3; TRBD1 agrees at 8 bases. The CDR3 is 14 amino acids. Germline trimming cut 7 bases from V and 4 bases from J; bases unmatched to any gene: 7. The V gene's germline CDR1 is SNHLY and CDR2 FYNNEI. The CDR3 region is CASMSQGAADTQYF. CDR3 coding DNA: TGTGCCAGCATGAGCCAGGGGGCCGCAGATACGCAGTATTTT. Based on the CDR3 plus reference TRBV2 and TRBJ2-3, the full variable domain is EPEVTQTPSHQVTQMGQEVILRCVPISNHLYFYWYRQILGQKVEFLVSFYNNEISEKSEIFDDQFSVERPDGSNFTLKIRSTKLEDSAMYFCASMSQGAADTQYFGPGTRLTVL.

This rearrangement joins TRBV5-5 to TRBJ2-7, with 10 nucleotides matching TRBD2. This CDR3 comprises 15 residues. Germline V gene lookup returns CDR1 SGHKS and CDR2 YYEKEE (reference sequence). V lost 6 bases to trimming and J lost 3 bases; unmatched junction nucleotides: 9. The CDR3 loop is CASTQIAGGDYEQYF. The CDR3 nucleotides read TGTGCCAGCACCCAAATAGCGGGAGGCGACTACGAGCAGTACTTC.

Details on this clone: An end of the junction does not agree with germline; a read error may underlie this. The chain couples TRBV3-1 (or the pseudogene TRBV3-2) to TRBJ2-5; 7 nucleotides line up with TRBD1. Germline V gene sequence: CDR1 LGHDT, CDR2 YNNKEL (reference sequence). This CDR3 has 14 amino acids. The chain's CDR3 is CASSPRGNTETQYF. As DNA, the CDR3 is TGTGCCAGTAGCCCCAGGGGGAACACAGAGACCCAGTACTTC.

This rearrangement joins TRBV6-5 to TRBJ1-6; D gene unclear. Germline lookup yields CDR1 MNHEY and CDR2 SVGAGI. The V end lost 0 bases, the J end lost 7 bases, and 7 bases lay between the germline ends. CDR3 size: 14 residues. CDR3 sequence (DNA): TGTGCCAGCAGTTACTCGACATTAAATTCACCCCTCCACTTT. As protein: CASSYSTLNSPLHF.

The chain carries TRBV5-4 and TRBJ2-1; 8 bases match TRBD2. The germline gives CDR1 SGHNT, CDR2 YYREEE (reference sequence). V shed 1 base, J shed 0 bases, and the junction held 0 bases outside the gene matches. The CDR3 totals 15 residues. In DNA form, the CDR3 reads TGTGCCAGCAGCTTGAGCGGGAGCTCCTACAATGAGCAGTTCTTC. Protein sequence: CASSLSGSSYNEQFF.

For the CDR3, the DNA is TGTGCCAGCAGTTTAATTTCGGGCTACGAGCAGTACTTC. Translated, it gives CASSLISGYEQYF. The chain links TRBV27 to TRBJ2-7; D gene uncertain. Trimming cost V 2 bases and J 3 bases, with 8 bases left between them. The germline gives CDR1 MNHEY, CDR2 SMNVEV (reference sequence). CDR3 length: 13 residues.

The chain is built from TRBV27 and TRBJ1-3; 8 positions match TRBD1. Germline-derived CDR1 and CDR2 are MNHEY and SMNVEV (reference sequence). This CDR3 has 15 residues. The trim removed 0 bases at V and 4 bases at J, leaving 2 bases unmatched. The CDR3: CASSLSTGVGNTIYF. CDR3 nucleotide sequence: TGTGCCAGCAGTTTATCGACAGGGGTAGGAAACACCATATATTTT.

The V call is TRBV4-1, the J call TRBJ2-7, with 9 bases aligning to TRBD2. V gave up 2 bases and J gave up 2 bases; unmatched junction bases: 4. This CDR3 has 15 amino acids. CDR1 is MGHRA and CDR2 is YSYEKL in the germline V gene. CDR3 sequence: CASSQRLAVTYEQYF. CDR3 sequence (DNA): TGCGCCAGCAGCCAACGACTAGCGGTTACCTACGAGCAGTACTTC.

The chain recombines TRBV28 with TRBJ1-1, with 9 bases matching TRBD1. The CDR3 consists of 12 residues. Trimming cost V 6 bases and J 10 bases; bases outside gene matches: 6. The V gene's germline CDR1 is MDHEN and CDR2 SYDVKM. The CDR3 is CASSRQGDTAFF. The CDR3 coding sequence is TGTGCCAGCAGCAGACAGGGGGACACAGCTTTCTTT.

The chain links TRBV2 to TRBJ2-5, with 7 positions matching TRBD2. The CDR3 contains 13 residues. V shed 8 bases, J shed 2 bases, and the junction held 5 bases outside the gene matches. CDR1 and CDR2 (germline): SNHLY, FYNNEI. The CDR3 sequence: CASLWRGQETQYF. As DNA, the CDR3 is TGTGCCAGCCTTTGGCGGGGGCAAGAGACCCAGTACTTC.

This chain links TRBV30 with TRBJ2-5; a possible D gene is TRBD2 (6 bases). Trimming stripped 6 bases from V and 12 bases from J, with 23 bases between. In germline, CDR1 is GTSNPN, CDR2 SVGIG (reference sequence). This CDR3 spans 13 amino acids. Here the CDR3 DNA reads TGTGCCTGTCGGAGGGAATCGGGGGAGGCCAAGTACTTC. It is translated as CACRRESGEAKYF.

V is TRBV15 and J is TRBJ1-1; maybe TRBD1 (6 bases). V lost 1 base to trimming and J lost 1 base, with 7 bases between them. Germline V gene sequence: CDR1 LNHNV, CDR2 YYDKDF (reference sequence). CDR3 length: 14 residues. In nucleotides, the CDR3 is TGTGCCACCAGCAGAGGGACAGAGAACACTGAAGCTTTCTTT. Translation gives CATSRGTENTEAFF.

The gene calls are TRBV14 and TRBJ2-4; D perhaps matches TRBD2 (6 bases). Trimming stripped 4 bases from V and 8 bases from J, with 18 bases between. There are 15 residues in the CDR3. Germline V gene lookup returns CDR1 SGHDN and CDR2 FVKESK. The CDR3 region is CASSLPLWGEDIQYF. In DNA form, the CDR3 reads TGTGCCAGCAGCCTCCCACTTTGGGGGGAGGACATTCAGTACTTC.

The rearrangement links TRBV19 to TRBJ2-7, with 7 bases identical to TRBD1. The germline gives CDR1 LNHDA, CDR2 SQIVND (reference sequence). This CDR3 contains 18 residues. Trimming cost V 8 bases and J 6 bases; bases outside gene matches: 25. CDR3 DNA sequence: TGTGCCAGTCCTATAAGCGCACCCGGGACAGCCAAAAAATGCGAGCAGTACTTC. Translated, it gives CASPISAPGTAKKCEQYF.

In its sample, this clone was seen once. CDR3 sequence reads: CASSFYAGDISTDTQYF. CDR3 coding DNA: TGTGCCAGCAGTTTTTATGCGGGAGATATAAGCACAGATACGCAGTATTTT. The V and J genes are TRBV28 and TRBJ2-3; 7 bases align to TRBD2. The ends lost 3 bases at V and 0 bases at J; junction bases unmatched: 9. The germline V gene has CDR1 MDHEN and CDR2 SYDVKM. The CDR3 loop spans 17 amino acids.

J is TRBJ1-2 and V is TRBV5-1; D remains unclear. This CDR3 is 14 amino acids long. Germline CDR1 and CDR2: SGHRS and YFSETQ. Trimming removed 3 bases at V and 4 bases at J, with 13 bases between. CDR3 region: CASSWGGDGYGYTF. The CDR3 coding sequence is TGCGCCAGCAGCTGGGGAGGCGATGGCTATGGCTACACCTTC.

V gene TRBV2 combines with J gene TRBJ1-3; no reliable D call. The length of the CDR3 is 13 residues. CDR1 is SNHLY and CDR2 is FYNNEI in the germline V gene. Trimming took 8 bases from V and 4 from J, leaving 12 bases between them. CDR3 loop: CASGGGLGNTIYF. CDR3 in DNA: TGTGCCAGCGGAGGAGGTCTGGGAAACACCATATATTTT.

The chain couples TRBV29-1 to TRBJ1-2; D unclear. This CDR3 is 12 amino acids long. V was cut by 3 bases and J by 4 bases, with 9 bases left in between. The germline V gene encodes CDR1 SQVTM and CDR2 ANQGSEA. The CDR3 is CSVDQAGYGYTF. DNA of the CDR3: TGCAGCGTTGACCAGGCCGGCTATGGCTACACCTTC.

This clone appeared a few times. The chain couples TRBV10-3 to TRBJ1-4, with 7 bases that match TRBD1. This CDR3 is built from 13 residues. V was clipped by 10 bases and J by 8 bases; unmatched bases: 10. CDR1 and CDR2 (germline): ENHRY, SYGVKD. The DNA of the CDR3 is TGTGCCAGCCAACAGGGGATGGGCGAAAAACTGTTTTTT. It codes for CASQQGMGEKLFF.